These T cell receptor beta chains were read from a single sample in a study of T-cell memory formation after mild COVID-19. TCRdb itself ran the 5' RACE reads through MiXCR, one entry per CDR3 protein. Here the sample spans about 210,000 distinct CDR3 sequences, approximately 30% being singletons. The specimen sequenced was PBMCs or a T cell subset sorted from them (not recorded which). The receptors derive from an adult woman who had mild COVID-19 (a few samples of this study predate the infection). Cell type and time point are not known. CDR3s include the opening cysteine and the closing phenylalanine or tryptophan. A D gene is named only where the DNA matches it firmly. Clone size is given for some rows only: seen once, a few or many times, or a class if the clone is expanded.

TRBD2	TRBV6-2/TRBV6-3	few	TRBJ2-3	CASRLASTHTDTQYF	TGTGCCAGCAGACTAGCGTCGACCCACACAGATACGCAGTATTTT
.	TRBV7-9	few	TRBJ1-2	CASSLGGGPRGYTF	TGTGCCAGCAGCTTAGGCGGGGGACCCCGGGGCTACACCTTC
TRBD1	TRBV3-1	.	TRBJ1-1	CASSPGGMSEAFF	TGTGCCAGCAGTCCAGGGGGAATGTCTGAAGCTTTCTTT
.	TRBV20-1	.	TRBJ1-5	CSGRTGYNQPQHF	TGCAGTGGAAGAACCGGGTACAATCAGCCCCAGCATTTT
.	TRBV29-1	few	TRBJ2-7	CSATSGTSYEQYF	TGCAGCGCTACTTCAGGGACCTCCTACGAGCAGTACTTC
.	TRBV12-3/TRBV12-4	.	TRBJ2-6	CASRPAGPSSGANVLTF	TGTGCCAGCCGACCGGCAGGCCCCTCTTCCGGGGCCAACGTCCTGACTTTC
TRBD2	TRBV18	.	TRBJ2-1	CASSPGLAGDYEQFF	TGTGCCAGCTCACCGGGACTAGCGGGAGATTATGAGCAGTTCTTC
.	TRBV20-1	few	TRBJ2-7	CSASLDRRPYEQYF	TGCAGTGCTAGTTTAGACAGGAGACCCTACGAGCAGTACTTC
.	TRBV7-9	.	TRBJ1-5	CASSLVGSNSNQPQHF	TGTGCCAGCAGCTTAGTTGGCAGCAATAGCAATCAGCCCCAGCATTTT
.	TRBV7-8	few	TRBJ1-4	CASSSPGQTNEKLFF	TGTGCCAGCAGCTCACCGGGACAAACGAATGAAAAACTGTTTTTT
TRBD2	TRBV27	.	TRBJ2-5	CASRASGRPETQYF	TGTGCCAGCAGGGCTAGCGGGAGGCCAGAGACCCAGTACTTC
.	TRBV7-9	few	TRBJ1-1	CASTTQRNTEAFF	TGTGCCAGCACCACTCAGCGGAACACTGAAGCTTTCTTT
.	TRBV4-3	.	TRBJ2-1	CASSQRGASSYNEQFF	TGCGCCAGCAGCCAAAGGGGTGCCAGCTCCTACAATGAGCAGTTCTTC
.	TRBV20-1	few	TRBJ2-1	CSASRDGNPSYNEQFF	TGCAGTGCTAGCAGGGACGGGAACCCCTCCTACAATGAGCAGTTCTTC
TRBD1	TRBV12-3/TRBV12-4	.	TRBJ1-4	CASSRRQGGNEKLFF	TGTGCCAGCAGCAGAAGACAGGGTGGGAATGAAAAACTGTTTTTT
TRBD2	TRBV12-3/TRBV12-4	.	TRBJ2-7	CASSASGRNYEQYF	TGTGCCAGCAGTGCGAGCGGGAGAAACTACGAGCAGTACTTC
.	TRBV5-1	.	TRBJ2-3	CASSLGAGNTQYF	TGCGCCAGCAGCTTGGGCGCCGGGAATACGCAGTATTTT
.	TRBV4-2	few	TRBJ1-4	CASSHDGLNEKLFF	TGTGCCAGCAGCCACGATGGACTGAATGAAAAACTGTTTTTT
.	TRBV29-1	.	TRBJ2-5	CSVETWKDQETQYF	TGCAGCGTTGAAACGTGGAAAGACCAAGAGACCCAGTACTTC
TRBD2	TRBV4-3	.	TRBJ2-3	CASSQEWTSGSGADTQYF	TGCGCCAGCAGCCAAGAGTGGACTAGCGGGAGTGGTGCAGATACGCAGTATTTT
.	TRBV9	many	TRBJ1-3	CASSPGGQGGNTIYF	TGTGCCAGCAGCCCGGGGGGCCAGGGAGGAAACACCATATATTTT
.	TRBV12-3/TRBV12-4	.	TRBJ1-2	CASTIDSGYGYTF	TGTGCCAGCACCATTGACAGCGGCTATGGCTACACCTTC
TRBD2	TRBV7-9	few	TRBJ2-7	CASSLASGGPGEQYF	TGTGCCAGCAGCTTAGCCTCGGGAGGGCCTGGAGAGCAGTACTTC
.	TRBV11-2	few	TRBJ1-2	CASSLDWGGYGYTF	TGTGCCAGCAGCTTAGATTGGGGCGGCTATGGCTACACCTTC
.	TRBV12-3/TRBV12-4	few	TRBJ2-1	CASRIPGIFEEFF	TGTGCCAGCAGGATCCCCGGAATCTTCGAGGAGTTCTTC
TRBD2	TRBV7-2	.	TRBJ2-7	CASIQNPTLAGEAMRYF	TGTGCCAGCATCCAGAACCCCACCCTAGCGGGGGAAGCGATGCGGTACTTC
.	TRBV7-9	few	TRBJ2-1	CASSFSLGEQFF	TGTGCCAGCAGCTTCTCTTTGGGGGAGCAGTTCTTC
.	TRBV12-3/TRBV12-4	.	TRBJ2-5	CASSLRRMETQYF	TGTGCCAGCAGTTTGCGGAGGATGGAGACCCAGTACTTC
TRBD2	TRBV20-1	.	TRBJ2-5	CSARDAKANWGGRTQYF	TGCAGTGCTAGAGACGCCAAGGCAAATTGGGGAGGGAGAACCCAGTACTTC
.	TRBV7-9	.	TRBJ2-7	CASSPVGVEQYF	TGTGCCAGCAGCCCAGTTGGGGTTGAGCAGTACTTC
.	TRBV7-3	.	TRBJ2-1	CASSLIGVGEQFF	TGTGCCAGCAGCTTAATAGGGGTCGGGGAGCAGTTCTTC
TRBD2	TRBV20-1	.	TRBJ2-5	CRAGGQETQYF	TGCAGAGCGGGGGGCCAAGAGACCCAGTACTTC
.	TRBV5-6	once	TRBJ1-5	CASSLMGQGDLQPQHF	TGTGCCAGCAGCTTGATGGGACAAGGCGACTTACAGCCCCAGCATTTT
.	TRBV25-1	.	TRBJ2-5	CASSELQGSAQETQYF	TGTGCCAGCAGTGAACTCCAGGGATCCGCACAAGAGACCCAGTACTTC